These 32 T cell receptor beta chains were sequenced from one sample in a study of human T cells and chemical hapten exposure. TCRdb re-called the 5' RACE reads with MiXCR, one entry per CDR3 protein. The profile shows about 140,000 distinct CDR3 sequences, around 4.1% of them singletons. Sequencing started from total RNA isolated from unfractionated whole blood. The receptors stem from a female donor in good health.

There are many counts of this clonotype. The chain combines TRBV2 with TRBJ1-5; D may be TRBD1 (6 bases). CDR3 size: 15 residues. CDR1 and CDR2 (germline): SNHLY, FYNNEI. V lost 5 bases and J lost 4, with 15 bases in between. The CDR3: CASSRTDPQNQPQHF. The CDR3 coding sequence is TGTGCCAGCAGTAGGACAGATCCCCAAAATCAGCCCCAGCATTTT.

This clonotype was counted at least ten times. The chain recombines TRBV20-1 with TRBJ1-2; D gene ambiguous. The CDR3 totals 13 residues. Trimming removed 5 bases at V and 5 bases at J, with 15 bases between. Germline CDR1 and CDR2: DFQATT and SNEGSKA (reference sequence). In DNA form, the CDR3 reads TGCAGTGCTGATCTCGGACGGATGTATGGCTACACCTTC. Translated: CSADLGRMYGYTF.

This clonotype was observed many times. V and J are TRBV5-5 and TRBJ2-7, with 14 bases that match TRBD2. CDR1 is SGHKS, CDR2 YYEKEE, per germline (reference sequence). The CDR3 totals 16 residues. Germline trimming cut 4 bases from V and 2 bases from J; bases unmatched to any gene: 5. The CDR3 reads CASSPGLAGVTYEQYF. As DNA, the CDR3 is TGTGCCAGCAGCCCGGGACTAGCGGGGGTAACCTACGAGCAGTACTTC.

This clonotype was seen a handful of times. This chain links TRBV5-4 with TRBJ2-2, with D hard to call. There are 14 residues in the CDR3. Germline CDR1 is SGHNT and CDR2 is YYREEE (reference sequence). Trimming removed 1 base from V and 4 bases from J, with 8 bases in between. CDR3 bases: TGTGCCAGCAGCTTGTATGGTTCCACCGGGGAGCTGTTTTTT. Protein product: CASSLYGSTGELFF. Variable domain in full (rest from reference TRBV5-4 and TRBJ2-2): ETGVTQSPTHLIKTRGQQVTLRCSSQSGHNTVSWYQQALGQGPQFIFQYYREEENGRGNFPPRFSGLQFPNYSSELNVNALELDDSALYLCASSLYGSTGELFFGEGSRLTVL.

This clonotype was detected ten times or more. The CDR3 protein is CSARHSQLYGYTF. The CDR3 DNA sequence: TGCAGTGCTAGACACAGTCAGCTATATGGCTACACCTTC. This chain uses TRBV20-1 with TRBJ1-2; no reliable D call. There are 13 residues in the CDR3. Trimming pared 2 bases from V and 5 bases from J, leaving 12 bases between. Germline V gene lookup returns CDR1 DFQATT and CDR2 SNEGSKA (reference sequence).

Note on this clonotype: It may be a read error: a sequence one base away is much more abundant. V usage is TRBV6-2 or TRBV6-3 and J usage is TRBJ2-1; D gene uncertain. This CDR3 region has 13 residues. Per the germline V gene, CDR1 is MNHEY and CDR2 is SVGEGT. Trimming shortened V by 5 bases and J by 3 bases, and 8 bases separated the two germline ends. The CDR3 bases are TGTGCCAGCAGTAGAGAAAGCTACAATGAGCAGTTCTTC. It encodes CASSRESYNEQFF.

This clonotype was seen ten or more times. The V call is TRBV27, the J call TRBJ2-7, with TRBD1 identical over 9 bases. CDR1 is MNHEY, CDR2 SMNVEV, per germline (reference sequence). J gave up 0 bases and V 5 bases, and 5 bases lay outside the gene matches. The CDR3 is made up of 15 amino acids. CDR3 in amino acids: CASSQGTGSSYEQYF. For the CDR3, the DNA is TGTGCCAGCAGTCAAGGGACAGGGAGCTCCTACGAGCAGTACTTC.

This clonotype was picked up many times. This rearrangement joins TRBV6-5 to TRBJ1-1; TRBD1 matches 7 bases. V shed 1 base and J 5 bases; nucleotides not matched to a gene: 10. Germline V gives CDR1 MNHEY, CDR2 SVGAGI. This CDR3 is built from 16 residues. The CDR3 region has the DNA TGTGCCAGCAGTTACTGGGACAGCCCCTCGGGGACTGAAGCTTTCTTT. Amino acids: CASSYWDSPSGTEAFF.

This clonotype was seen a few times. The chain carries TRBV29-1 and TRBJ2-1, with D perhaps TRBD1 (7 bases). V lost 2 bases and J 9 bases, leaving 11 bases between the germline ends. The V gene's germline CDR1 is SQVTM and CDR2 ANQGSEA. The CDR3 has 12 amino acids. Here the CDR3 DNA reads TGCAGCGTTGAATCCCAGGGGGGTGAGCAGTTCTTC. Its protein is CSVESQGGEQFF.

Many counts were recorded for this clonotype. The chain joins TRBV28 to TRBJ1-2; maybe TRBD1 (5 bases). The CDR3 runs to 14 residues. V lost 2 bases and J lost 8, with 15 bases in between. CDR1 and CDR2 from the germline V gene are MDHEN and SYDVKM. CDR3 protein: CASSLLQGLRGYTF. CDR3 coding DNA: TGTGCCAGCAGTTTACTCCAGGGATTAAGAGGCTACACCTTC.

This clonotype was seen only a few times. CDR3 residues: CASSGGGSSYEQYF. As DNA, the CDR3 is TGTGCCAGCAGCGGGGGGGGTTCCTCCTACGAGCAGTACTTC. J is TRBJ2-7 and V is TRBV9; TRBD2 matches 7 bases. Germline V gene sequence: CDR1 SGDLS, CDR2 YYNGEE. CDR3 length equals 14 residues. V lost 3 bases to trimming and J lost 0 bases; unmatched junction nucleotides: 3.

This chain uses TRBV7-3 with TRBJ1-2; 9 bases fit TRBD1. Germline V gene data show CDR1 as SGHTA and CDR2 as FQGTGA. CDR3 size: 15 residues. V dropped 5 bases and J dropped 4; count of bases not matched to a gene: 8. CDR3 region: CASSPRQGVTYGYTF. The CDR3 DNA follows: TGTGCCAGCAGCCCACGACAGGGGGTCACCTATGGCTACACCTTC.

This clonotype was recorded many times. The chain carries TRBV7-2 and TRBJ1-4; TRBD1 aligns across 7 bases. The CDR3 contains 15 residues. Germline CDR1 and CDR2: SGHTA and FQGNSA. J gave up 6 bases and V 1 base, and 5 bases lay outside the gene matches. The CDR3 nucleotides read TGTGCCAGCAGCTTAGTCTTTACAGGGGATGAAAAACTGTTTTTT. It specifies CASSLVFTGDEKLFF.

This clonotype was found a few times. The rearrangement joins TRBV15 to TRBJ1-2; TRBD1 is a possible D gene (5 bases). The ends were cut back, 0 bases at V and 6 bases at J, with 11 bases in the middle. The CDR3 covers 14 residues. CDR1 is LNHNV and CDR2 is YYDKDF in the germline V gene (reference sequence). The CDR3 region has the DNA TGTGCCACCAGCAGAGATCTAGGGGCGGATGGCTACACCTTC. Its translation: CATSRDLGADGYTF.

This clonotype was seen many times. J is TRBJ1-1 and V is TRBV7-6; maybe TRBD1 (5 bases). Germline V CDR1 and CDR2: SGHVS, FNYEAQ. Trimming shortened V by 1 base and J by 11 bases, and 14 bases separated the two germline ends. The CDR3 length is 13 residues. The CDR3 nucleotides are TGTGCCAGCAGCTTAGGGGGCGAGGGTGGGGCTTTCTTT. This translates into CASSLGGEGGAFF.

This clonotype showed up many times. The chain carries TRBV6-1 and TRBJ2-7; D possibly matches TRBD1 or TRBD2 (5 bases each). The V gene lost 5 bases and the J gene lost 4 bases, with 6 bases spanning the gap. Germline-derived CDR1 and CDR2 are MNHNS and SASEGT. This CDR3 comprises 11 residues. Written as DNA, the CDR3 is TGTGCCAGCAGTTGGGGGTACGAGCAGTACTTC. Residues: CASSWGYEQYF.

A remark on this clonotype: A read error may explain this, as a much larger clone is one base away. The CDR3 loop is CSVEAGVTESFF. CDR3 in DNA: TGCAGCGTTGAGGCAGGAGTCACTGAATCTTTCTTT. V gene TRBV29-1 combines with J gene TRBJ1-1; D not certain. Per the germline V gene, CDR1 is SQVTM and CDR2 is ANQGSEA. The CDR3 is 12 residues long.

At least ten counts were recorded for this clonotype. The chain couples TRBV5-6 to TRBJ2-1; D possibly corresponds to TRBD1 (6 bases). Deletions cut 0 bases from V and 7 bases from J, with 20 bases between. The germline V gene encodes CDR1 SGHDT and CDR2 YYEEEE. CDR3 size: 17 residues. The CDR3 here is CASSLESRRGFENEQFF. In DNA, the CDR3 is TGTGCCAGCAGCTTGGAAAGTCGCAGGGGATTTGAAAATGAGCAGTTCTTC.

This rearrangement joins TRBV20-1 to TRBJ1-4; possibly TRBD1 for D (6 bases). The V gene's germline CDR1 is DFQATT and CDR2 SNEGSKA (reference sequence). The CDR3 covers 13 residues. V was shortened by 3 bases and J by 5 bases, with 10 bases between the two germline ends. CDR3 bases: TGCAGTGCTAGCAGGGGATGCAATGAAAAACTGTTTTTT. It is translated as CSASRGCNEKLFF.

This clonotype was recorded at least ten times. V gene TRBV7-2 combines with J gene TRBJ1-5, with TRBD1 as a possible D gene (5 bases). The CDR3 runs 15 residues. V dropped 2 bases and J dropped 0 bases, with 8 bases sitting between them. CDR1 and CDR2 (germline): SGHTA, FQGNSA. The CDR3 DNA follows: TGTGCCAGCAGCTTATGGGGGTTTAGCAATCAGCCCCAGCATTTT. Translated: CASSLWGFSNQPQHF.

Only a few counts were recorded for this clonotype. The chain uses TRBV6-1 and TRBJ2-7; 8 positions match TRBD1. V dropped 5 bases and J dropped 4; count of bases not matched to a gene: 10. CDR1 MNHNS and CDR2 SASEGT come from the germline V gene. The CDR3 loop spans 15 amino acids. CDR3 loop: CASSSLGRGRYEQYF. The DNA of the CDR3 is TGTGCCAGCAGTTCCCTTGGCAGGGGGCGGTACGAGCAGTACTTC.

This clonotype was detected many times. The rearrangement uses TRBV7-2 and TRBJ1-5; D is unresolved. CDR3 length: 17 residues. Germline CDR1 SGHTA, CDR2 FQGNSA. Deletions cut 1 base from V and 1 base from J, with 14 bases between. The CDR3 DNA reads as TGTGCCAGCAGCTTAGTCCCGCTCTCCCGAAGCAATCAGCCCCAGCATTTT. As protein: CASSLVPLSRSNQPQHF.

This clonotype occurred once. A much larger clone sits a single nucleotide away, making a read error possible. The chain links TRBV20-1 to TRBJ2-2; 7 bases fit TRBD2. Germline lookup yields CDR1 DFQATT and CDR2 SNEGSKA (reference sequence). The CDR3 consists of 14 residues. V lost 5 bases, J lost 0 bases, and 3 bases stayed unmatched. Here the CDR3 reads CSAGRGSNTGELFF. The CDR3 DNA reads as TGCAGTGCTGGGAGGGGATCGAACACCGGGGAGCTGTTTTTT.

This clonotype occurred many times. The gene calls are TRBV19 and TRBJ1-1; D gene uncertain. Germline CDR1 and CDR2: LNHDA and SQIVND (reference sequence). This CDR3 is built from 16 residues. Trimming took 4 bases from V and 1 from J, leaving 16 bases between them. In DNA, the CDR3 is TGTGCCAGTAGTACTCCCTGGACGGTTTCGAACACTGAAGCTTTCTTT. As protein: CASSTPWTVSNTEAFF.

Many counts were recorded for this clonotype. The chain recombines TRBV27 with TRBJ1-5; D not certain. Germline CDR1 and CDR2: MNHEY and SMNVEV (reference sequence). CDR3 length: 13 residues. Trimming left V 0 bases short and J 5 bases short, with 5 bases between. CDR3 coding DNA: TGTGCCAGCAGTTTATCGGGGTATCAGCCCCAGCATTTT. This translates into CASSLSGYQPQHF.

This clonotype was seen repeatedly, ten times or more. The chain has TRBV4-2 and TRBJ1-6; tentative D call: TRBD1 (6 bases). Germline V gene lookup returns CDR1 LGHNA and CDR2 YNFKEQ. Trimming took 0 bases from V and 13 from J, leaving 19 bases between them. The CDR3 is 16 residues long. The CDR3 spells CASSQDYPGEGVPLHF. In DNA, the CDR3 is TGTGCCAGCAGCCAAGATTATCCAGGGGAAGGGGTCCCCCTCCACTTT.

The table lists this clonotype with many counts. The CDR3 loop reads CASSRGGRTEAFF. The CDR3 region has the DNA TGTGCCAGCTCAAGGGGGGGCCGAACTGAAGCTTTCTTT. The V gene is TRBV28, the J gene TRBJ1-1, with D possibly matching TRBD1 (6 bases). Trimming shortened V by 8 bases and J by 5 bases, and 15 bases separated the two germline ends. The length of the CDR3 is 13 residues. Germline assignment: CDR1 MDHEN and CDR2 SYDVKM.

V usage is TRBV29-1 and J usage is TRBJ1-1; D is possibly TRBD1 (5 bases). The germline V gene has CDR1 SQVTM and CDR2 ANQGSEA. The CDR3 covers 11 residues. The CDR3: CRIQVNTEAFF. CDR3 nucleotide sequence: TGCAGAATACAGGTGAACACTGAAGCTTTCTTT.

The table lists this clonotype with a few counts. A much more abundant neighbour one base away suggests this may be a read error. Here the CDR3 DNA reads TGCGCCAGCAGCTTGGAGGGGAGTGGCAATCAGCCCCAGCATTTT. Protein sequence: CASSLEGSGNQPQHF. This chain joins TRBV5-1 and TRBJ1-5, with D perhaps matching TRBD1 (5 bases). The CDR3 spans 15 residues. Trimming cost V 0 bases and J 2 bases, with 9 bases left between them. The germline CDR1 and CDR2 sequences are SGHRS and YFSETQ.

This clonotype was recorded many times. The chain combines TRBV3-1 with TRBJ1-2; TRBD1 agrees at 9 bases. CDR3 size: 15 residues. J lost 2 bases, V lost 6 bases, and 7 bases had no gene match. Germline CDR1 and CDR2: LGHDT and YNNKEL (reference sequence). The CDR3 sequence is CASRATTGGNYGYTF. CDR3 nucleotide sequence: TGTGCCAGCAGAGCAACGACAGGGGGGAACTATGGCTACACCTTC.

This clonotype was counted at least ten times. V usage is TRBV9 and J usage is TRBJ1-6; perhaps TRBD1 as D (5 bases). Trimming took 4 bases from V and 7 from J, leaving 15 bases between them. The CDR3 is 15 residues long. CDR1 and CDR2 (germline): SGDLS, YYNGEE. The CDR3 region is CASSFRDSENSPLHF. CDR3 coding DNA: TGTGCCAGCAGCTTTCGAGACAGCGAGAATTCACCCCTCCACTTT.

This clonotype was counted ten times or more. V and J are TRBV9 and TRBJ2-4; tentatively, D is TRBD1 (6 bases). Germline values: CDR1 SGDLS, CDR2 YYNGEE. This CDR3 contains 16 residues. Trimming shortened V by 7 bases and J by 1 base, and 18 bases separated the two germline ends. The CDR3 nucleotides are TGTGCCAGCCCCTACAGTGAGGGGGAGGCCAAAAACATTCAGTACTTC. It yields the protein CASPYSEGEAKNIQYF.